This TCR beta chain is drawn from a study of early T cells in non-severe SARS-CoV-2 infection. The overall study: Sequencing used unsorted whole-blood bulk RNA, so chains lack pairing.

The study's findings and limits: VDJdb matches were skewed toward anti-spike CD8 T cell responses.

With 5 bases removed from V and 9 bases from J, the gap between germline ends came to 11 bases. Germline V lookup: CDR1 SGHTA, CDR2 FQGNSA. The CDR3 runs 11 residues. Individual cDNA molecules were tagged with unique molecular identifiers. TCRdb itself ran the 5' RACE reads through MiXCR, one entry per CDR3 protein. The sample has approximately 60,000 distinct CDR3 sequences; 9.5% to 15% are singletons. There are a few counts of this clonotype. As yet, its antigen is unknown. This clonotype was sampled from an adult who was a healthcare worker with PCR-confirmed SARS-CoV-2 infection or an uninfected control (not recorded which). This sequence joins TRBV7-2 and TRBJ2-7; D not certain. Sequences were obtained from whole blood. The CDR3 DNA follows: TGTGCCAGCAGCCCTGGGCTAGGGCAGTACTTC. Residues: CASSPGLGQYF.